These 6 T cell receptor delta chains originate from one sample sequenced in a study of Vδ1+ human thymocytes. Points from the study as a whole: In the thymus, TRG and TRD repertoires looked highly polyclonal with Gaussian CDR3 lengths.

No antigen has been assigned to these receptors. Extracted RNA was reverse transcribed into cDNA. Multiplex PCR used pooled V-gene forward primers and a constant-region reverse primer to amplify CDR3s. TCRdb applied CATT to the multiplex PCR reads for clone calling. The sample carries tens of thousands of delta-chain clones, 25% to 30% recorded once. The source material was Vdelta1+ gamma-delta thymocytes from the thymus. Subset given: FACS-sorted CD3+ TCRalphabeta- TCRVdelta1+ TCRVdelta2- thymocytes. These receptors all come from a boy less than two years old who had congenital heart surgery.

The rearrangement uses TRDV2 and TRDJ1; D uncertain. This CDR3 spans 23 amino acids. Germline CDR1 is GEAIGNYY and CDR2 is EKD. The V gene lost 3 bases and the J gene lost 0 bases, with 37 bases spanning the gap. CDR3 DNA sequence: TGTGCCTGTGACGCCACCGGCCTAACAGTAGAGCATAAACCCACGGCGTACACCGATAAACTCATCTTT. It codes for CACDATGLTVEHKPTAYTDKLIF.

V is TRDV1 and J is TRDJ1; 10 nucleotides agree with TRDD3. CDR1 TSWWSYY and CDR2 QGS come from the germline V gene. With V trimmed by 7 bases and J by 2 bases, 25 bases remained unmatched. The CDR3 has 21 amino acids. The CDR3 bases are TGTGCTCTTGAAGGGACCAGCATTCCCTCCCTTGTACTGGGGGATACCGATAAACTCATCTTT. This translates into CALEGTSIPSLVLGDTDKLIF.

About this clone itself: Different DNA sequences within this sample yield the same CDR3. The chain combines TRDV1 with TRDJ1; tentatively, D is TRDD3 (6 bases). Trimming removed 3 bases at V and 2 bases at J, with 25 bases between. The CDR3 runs to 19 residues. CDR1 and CDR2 (germline): TSWWSYY, QGS. CDR3 loop: CALGDPHRTTGKGTDKLIF. CDR3 DNA: TGTGCTCTTGGGGACCCTCACCGAACAACTGGGAAGGGGACCGATAAACTCATCTTT.

V and J are TRDV1 and TRDJ1, with D perhaps assigned TRDD2 or TRDD3 (5 bases each). This CDR3 is 23 amino acids long. The germline CDR1 and CDR2 sequences are TSWWSYY and QGS. V lost 0 bases, J lost 1 base, and 33 bases lay in between. The CDR3 nucleotides are TGTGCTCTTGGGGAACTAATCACTTCCCTAATGGGCGGGGAAGTGAGTAGCACCGATAAACTCATCTTT. It specifies CALGELITSLMGGEVSSTDKLIF.

The genes are TRDV1 and TRDJ1, with a weak D call TRDD2 (5 bases). Trimming removed 1 base from V and 1 base from J, with 31 bases in between. Germline assignment: CDR1 TSWWSYY and CDR2 QGS. CDR3 size: 22 residues. The CDR3 region has the DNA TGTGCTCTTGGGGAACAGCACTTCCCTTATTCTGAGTGGAGGAGGGTCACCGATAAACTCATCTTT. The encoded protein is CALGEQHFPYSEWRRVTDKLIF.

This chain joins TRDV1 and TRDJ1, with 10 positions matching TRDD3. Trimming took 4 bases from V and 1 from J; bases not matched to a gene: 18. Germline loops: CDR1 TSWWSYY, CDR2 QGS. The CDR3 is 20 amino acids. CDR3 DNA sequence: TGTGCTCTTGGGGCCATACACGGCGGGGGATACGCAAGGGCCACCGATAAACTCATCTTT. Protein sequence: CALGAIHGGGYARATDKLIF.